This T cell receptor beta chain was found in a study of cytomegalovirus exposure and HLA in healthy donors. Donors sampled were nominally healthy, though unrecorded immune exposures were likely. The PCR contained 60 Vbeta and 13 Jbeta primers. Assay: immunoSEQ multiplex PCR; the TCRdb copy retains only in-frame clones and omits some. Found here are around 130,000 clones, around 75% of them singletons; the top ten hold roughly 3.1%. Trimming cost V 8 bases and J 4 bases, with 13 bases left between them. CDR3 length equals 13 residues. Germline V gives CDR1 MRHNA, CDR2 SNTAGT. Source material: PBMCs. The chain combines TRBV6-4 with TRBJ2-3; maybe TRBD2 (6 bases). The receptor's source is a man between 25 and 39 years old in good health and CMV-seronegative. This CDR3 is CASSAGWADTQYF. The CDR3 DNA reads as TGTGCCAGCTCCGCGGGGTGGGCAGATACGCAGTATTTT.